These T cell receptor beta chains were read from a single sample in a study of shared clonotypes between healthy human individuals. Libraries were prepared by immunoSEQ multiplex PCR; TCRdb keeps only in-frame clonotypes and omits some of them. Here the sample spans about 180,000 clones, approximately 92% being singletons. The sample consisted of naive CD4+ T cells sorted from blood. The receptors here all came from a woman in her 30s in good health. The CDR3 runs from the conserved cysteine through the conserved F or W.

j_call: TRBJ2-1; v_call: TRBV5-4; cdr3_aa: CASSRPGTGAANEQFF
j_call: TRBJ2-7; v_call: TRBV5-8; cdr3_aa: CASRPSGPTYEQYF
j_call: TRBJ1-2; v_call: TRBV5-1; cdr3_aa: CASSLDAGAHYGYTF
j_call: NA; v_call: TRBV5-6; cdr3_aa: CASSLGPFGSEQYF
j_call: TRBJ2-7; v_call: TRBV5-4; cdr3_aa: CASSSKGLALNEQYF
j_call: TRBJ1-1; v_call: TRBV5-1; cdr3_aa: CASSLGTMNTEAFF
j_call: NA; v_call: TRBV4-1; cdr3_aa: CASSQLAGGIYEQYF
j_call: TRBJ1-3; v_call: TRBV9; cdr3_aa: CASSSTDSGNTIYF
j_call: TRBJ1-1; v_call: TRBV5-1; cdr3_aa: CASSLGTVNTEAFF
j_call: TRBJ2-3; v_call: TRBV4-2; cdr3_aa: CASSQEPRPDTQYF
j_call: TRBJ1-2; v_call: TRBV29-1; cdr3_aa: CSAQTGNGYTF